These T cell receptor beta chains were read from a single sample in a study of cytomegalovirus exposure and HLA in healthy donors. Profiling relied on immunoSEQ multiplex PCR, and the TCRdb table lists in-frame clones only, not all of them. The table records around 31,000 clones, 85% to 90% of them present only once. The sequencing input was PBMCs. The receptors derive from a boy between 10 and 17 years old in good health and CMV-seronegative. Both conserved end residues are part of each CDR3. D genes are given only for firm matches. Only some rows state a clone size, as once, few, many or a class for expanded clones.

v_gene	d_gene	j_gene	abundance	CDR3aa	CDR3nt
TRBV6-5	TRBD1	TRBJ2-7	-	CASSYRDRNYEQYF	TGTGCCAGCAGCTACCGGGACAGAAACTACGAGCAGTACTTC
TRBV5-1	TRBD2	TRBJ2-5	-	CASKMLGGSQETQYF	TGCGCCAGCAAAATGTTGGGGGGGAGCCAAGAGACCCAGTACTTC
TRBV12-5	-	TRBJ2-5	-	CASGLYAQVQETQYF	TGTGCTAGTGGTTTGTACGCACAGGTCCAAGAGACCCAGTACTTC
TRBV10-3	TRBD2	TRBJ2-7	-	CAISESLAGEHSYEQYF	TGTGCCATCAGTGAGTCGCTAGCGGGGGAGCATTCCTACGAGCAGTACTTC
TRBV7-2	-	TRBJ2-5	-	CASSLNEREWRRTNF	TGTGCCAGCAGCTTAAATGAGAGGGAATGGCGGAGAACCAACTTC
TRBV7-9	TRBD1	TRBJ2-5	-	CASSTRDRQETQYF	TGTGCCAGCAGCACCCGGGACAGGCAAGAGACCCAGTACTTC
TRBV7-5	-	TRBJ1-4	-	CVRSLRGRGATNEKLFF	TGTGTCAGAAGCCTGAGGGGCAGGGGTGCAACTAATGAAAAACTGTTTTTT
TRBV14	-	TRBJ2-3	few	CASSQDLFTDTQYF	TGTGCCAGCAGCCAAGACCTCTTCACAGATACGCAGTATTTT
TRBV6-1	-	TRBJ1-1	-	CASSETVGLGTEAFF	TGTGCCAGCAGTGAAACGGTGGGGCTGGGCACTGAAGCTTTCTTT
TRBV5-4	-	TRBJ2-1	-	CASSWDSVSYNEQFF	TGTGCCAGCAGCTGGGACTCCGTCTCCTACAATGAGCAGTTCTTC
TRBV6-1	-	TRBJ2-7	-	CASSEATYEQYF	TGTGCCAGCAGTGAAGCTACCTACGAGCAGTACTTC
TRBV6-1	-	TRBJ2-5	few	CASSEKTGGQETQYF	TGTGCCAGCAGTGAAAAAACAGGCGGTCAAGAGACCCAGTACTTC
TRBV10-3	-	TRBJ2-7	-	CAISESTHYEQYF	TGTGCCATCAGTGAGTCGACTCACTACGAGCAGTACTTC
TRBV7-6	TRBD2	TRBJ2-7	-	CASSLVIGTSGGLYEQYF	TGTGCCAGCAGCTTAGTGATCGGGACTAGCGGGGGCCTCTACGAGCAGTACTTC
TRBV7-3	TRBD2	TRBJ2-3	-	CASSSSGSTDTQYF	TGTGCCAGCAGCTCTAGCGGGAGCACAGATACGCAGTATTTT
TRBV7-2	-	TRBJ1-6	-	CASSPTYNSPLHF	TGTGCCAGCAGCCCAACCTACAATTCACCCCTCCACTTT
TRBV19	-	TRBJ2-5	few	CASSGGGETQYF	TGTGCCAGTAGTGGGGGCGGAGAGACCCAGTACTTC
TRBV5-1	TRBD1	TRBJ1-5	few	CASSLGQGSQPQHF	TGCGCCAGCAGCTTGGGACAGGGGTCCCAGCCCCAGCATTTT
TRBV5-1	-	TRBJ1-4	-	CASSLEGHPGEKLFF	TGCGCCAGCAGCTTGGAAGGACACCCAGGAGAAAAACTGTTTTTT
TRBV29-1	TRBD1	TRBJ2-7	once	CSAIRDRAPGVYEQYF	TGCAGCGCTATCCGGGACAGGGCACCCGGGGTCTACGAGCAGTACTTC
TRBV5-4	TRBD1	TRBJ2-4	-	CASSLAYDRADKNIQYF	TGTGCCAGCAGCTTGGCTTACGACAGGGCTGACAAAAACATTCAGTACTTC
TRBV14	TRBD1	TRBJ2-1	-	CASSQGTGGYNEQFF	TGTGCCAGCAGCCAGGGGACAGGGGGGTACAATGAGCAGTTCTTC